The 13 T cell receptor beta chains given below trace back to one sample, sequenced in a study of blood T cell repertoires in COVID-19. Sequencing used immunoSEQ multiplex PCR; TCRdb keeps in-frame clones, though not all of them. This table has over 55,000 clones, about 81% appearing once. Sample: peripheral blood. These receptors all stem from a woman aged 55-69 years with acute or convalescent COVID-19.

With regard to this clone: Other DNA sequences in this specimen translate into the identical CDR3. The rearrangement joins TRBV5-1 to TRBJ1-1; perhaps TRBD1 as D (6 bases). Germline assignment: CDR1 SGHRS and CDR2 YFSETQ. The CDR3 is 12 amino acids. Deletions cut 4 bases from V and 4 bases from J, with 8 bases between. CDR3 sequence (DNA): TGCGCCAGCAGCAGGGGGAGCACTGAAGCTTTCTTT. Residues: CASSRGSTEAFF.

The DNA for the CDR3 is TGTGCCAGCAGCCAAGATGGTATAGCCTCGGTAGAGACCCAGTACTTC. Protein product: CASSQDGIASVETQYF. The chain has TRBV4-2 and TRBJ2-5; D call uncertain. V was trimmed by 0 bases and J by 4 bases, leaving 15 bases between them. There are 16 residues in the CDR3. Germline values: CDR1 LGHNA, CDR2 YNFKEQ.

V gene TRBV10-2 combines with J gene TRBJ2-2; the D gene is possibly TRBD2 (6 bases). CDR1 and CDR2 from the germline V gene are WSHSY and SAAADI. The ends were cut back, 7 bases at V and 0 bases at J, with 12 bases in the middle. The CDR3 has 15 residues. CDR3 in DNA: TGCGCCAGCATGGGGCCGGGAGCGAACACCGGGGAGCTGTTTTTT. Amino acid sequence: CASMGPGANTGELFF.

This clone showed up just once. The V call is TRBV18, the J call TRBJ1-1; TRBD1 aligns across 8 bases. CDR3 size: 15 residues. Germline CDR1 reads KGHSH; CDR2 reads LQKENI. Germline trimming cut 6 bases from V and 5 bases from J; bases unmatched to any gene: 11. The CDR3 nucleotides are TGTGCCAGCTCCACGTCAGGGGGCGCGGGTACTGAAGCTTTCTTT. This codes for CASSTSGGAGTEAFF.

The gene calls are TRBV10-3 and TRBJ1-1; D ambiguous. The CDR3 runs 11 residues. The V end lost 8 bases, the J end lost 3 bases, and 7 bases lay between the germline ends. The germline V gene has CDR1 ENHRY and CDR2 SYGVKD. This CDR3 is CAISEYTEAFF. CDR3 nucleotide sequence: TGTGCCATCTCAGAATACACTGAAGCTTTCTTT.

The chain links TRBV5-1 to TRBJ2-3, with 7 bases lining up with TRBD2. J gave up 2 bases and V 3 bases, and 3 bases lay outside the gene matches. The CDR3 runs to 14 residues. The germline CDR1 and CDR2 sequences are SGHRS and YFSETQ. For the CDR3, the DNA is TGCGCCAGCAGCTCCGGGGGGAACACAGATACGCAGTATTTT. This sequence encodes CASSSGGNTDTQYF.

This chain joins TRBV7-2 and TRBJ2-2; a weak D match, TRBD2 (7 bases). The CDR3 extends over 14 amino acids. The germline CDR1 and CDR2 sequences are SGHTA and FQGNSA. Trimming took off 0 bases at V and 7 bases at J, with 9 bases between the two ends. The CDR3 sequence is CASSLAGGVGELFF. Written as DNA, the CDR3 is TGTGCCAGCAGCTTAGCAGGGGGGGTCGGGGAGCTGTTTTTT.

The V call is TRBV15, the J call TRBJ2-3; D is perhaps TRBD2 (6 bases). The ends were cut back, 1 base at V and 5 bases at J, with 13 bases in the middle. Per germline, CDR1 LNHNV and CDR2 YYDKDF (reference sequence). This CDR3 has 15 amino acids. CDR3 region: CATSRVEGTVDTQYF. The CDR3 nucleotides read TGTGCCACCAGCAGAGTGGAGGGGACGGTAGATACGCAGTATTTT.

J is TRBJ1-2 and V is TRBV6-5, with 7 bases fitting TRBD1. The CDR3 spans 14 residues. CDR1 is MNHEY, CDR2 SVGAGI, per germline. V gave up 8 bases and J gave up 2 bases; unmatched junction bases: 8. This CDR3 reads CASGARGYNYGYTF. Here the CDR3 DNA reads TGTGCCAGCGGGGCCAGGGGGTACAACTATGGCTACACCTTC.

The chain joins TRBV7-2 to TRBJ2-7; 7 bases are a match to TRBD1. The CDR3 sequence is 13 residues long. Germline assignment: CDR1 SGHTA and CDR2 FQGNSA. V shed 1 base and J 5 bases; nucleotides not matched to a gene: 2. CDR3 DNA: TGTGCCAGCAGCTTAGTAGGGACAGACGAGCAGTACTTC. Protein: CASSLVGTDEQYF.

The chain employs TRBV5-1 and TRBJ1-4; no firm D call. The V end was cut by 0 bases, the J end by 0 bases, with 6 bases between. The CDR3 has 15 amino acids. Germline CDR1 and CDR2: SGHRS and YFSETQ. The chain's CDR3 is CASSLGATTNEKLFF. CDR3 bases: TGCGCCAGCAGCTTGGGAGCAACAACTAATGAAAAACTGTTTTTT.

The genes are TRBV9 and TRBJ1-2, with 7 nucleotides matching TRBD1. The CDR3 loop spans 17 amino acids. V dropped 4 bases and J dropped 0; count of bases not matched to a gene: 12. CDR1 and CDR2 (germline): SGDLS, YYNGEE. Here the CDR3 reads CASSPHRTGLANYGYTF. The CDR3 nucleotides are TGTGCCAGCAGCCCCCACCGGACAGGACTTGCTAACTATGGCTACACCTTC.

The J gene is TRBJ2-6, the V gene TRBV6-5; D call uncertain. With 5 bases removed from V and 0 bases from J, the gap between germline ends came to 5 bases. Germline values: CDR1 MNHEY, CDR2 SVGAGI. The CDR3 is 14 residues long. The DNA of the CDR3 is TGTGCCAGCAGTAGCGACTCTGGGGCCAACGTCCTGACTTTC. It yields the protein CASSSDSGANVLTF.